These T cell receptor beta chains were read from a single sample in a study of beta chain features in type 1 diabetes. Profiling relied on immunoSEQ multiplex PCR, and the TCRdb table lists in-frame clones only, not all of them. The sample has around 240,000 clones, under 20% seen once. The sequenced sample was naive CD4+ T cells from blood. These receptors were taken from a man between 25 and 39 years old with type 1 diabetes. CDR3s include the opening cysteine and the closing phenylalanine or tryptophan. D genes are given only for firm matches. For some rows the clone size is stated as once, few or many, or as a class when expanded; others skip it.

D gene: .
J gene: TRBJ2-1
clone size: few
V gene: TRBV5-4
CDR3 DNA: TGTGCCAGCAGCTTGGTAGCGTCCTACAATGAGCAGTTCTTC
CDR3 protein: CASSLVASYNEQFF

D gene: .
J gene: TRBJ2-2
clone size: .
V gene: TRBV29-1
CDR3 DNA: TGCAGCGTTGCGGCACAGTGGAGCACCGGGGAGCTGTTTTTT
CDR3 protein: CSVAAQWSTGELFF

D gene: .
J gene: TRBJ2-2
clone size: once
V gene: TRBV9
CDR3 DNA: TGTGCCAGCAGCTCGCGCCCAGAAGCGGGTATCTACGTCGGGGAGCTGTTTTTT
CDR3 protein: CASSSRPEAGIYVGELFF

D gene: TRBD2
J gene: TRBJ2-1
clone size: .
V gene: TRBV29-1
CDR3 DNA: TGCAGCGCTTCAGACGGGAGGGATGAGCAGTTCTTC
CDR3 protein: CSASDGRDEQFF

D gene: TRBD1
J gene: TRBJ1-1
clone size: .
V gene: TRBV18
CDR3 DNA: TGTGCCAGCTCACTTCGTCGACAGGGAAGTTATACTGAAGCTTTCTTT
CDR3 protein: CASSLRRQGSYTEAFF

D gene: .
J gene: TRBJ2-1
clone size: few
V gene: TRBV7-9
CDR3 DNA: TGTGCCAGCAGCTTAGCAAGCGGGTACTACAATGAGCAGTTCTTC
CDR3 protein: CASSLASGYYNEQFF

D gene: .
J gene: TRBJ2-1
clone size: .
V gene: TRBV23-1
CDR3 DNA: TGCGCCAGCACCCCACCTCAGACCCCAGGGATGTGGTACAATGAGCAGTTCTTC
CDR3 protein: CASTPPQTPGMWYNEQFF

D gene: .
J gene: TRBJ2-3
clone size: .
V gene: TRBV21-1
CDR3 DNA: TGTGCCAGCAGCGGGCAGGGGCACTTCACAGATACGCAGTATTTT
CDR3 protein: CASSGQGHFTDTQYF

D gene: TRBD1
J gene: TRBJ1-4
clone size: few
V gene: TRBV15
CDR3 DNA: TGTGCCACCAGCAGTACAGGGGGGAATGAAAAACTGTTTTTT
CDR3 protein: CATSSTGGNEKLFF

D gene: TRBD2
J gene: TRBJ2-1
clone size: .
V gene: TRBV7-2
CDR3 DNA: TGTGCCAGCACCCTGGGGGGGGGCTCCTACAATGAGCAGTTCTTC
CDR3 protein: CASTLGGGSYNEQFF

D gene: .
J gene: TRBJ2-7
clone size: few
V gene: TRBV6-5
CDR3 DNA: TGTGCCAGCAGTGAAACTATGGGGTACGAGCAGTACTTC
CDR3 protein: CASSETMGYEQYF

D gene: TRBD1
J gene: TRBJ1-1
clone size: .
V gene: TRBV30
CDR3 DNA: TGTGCCTGGAATCAGGGGGCGCTGGACACTGAAGCTTTCTTT
CDR3 protein: CAWNQGALDTEAFF

D gene: TRBD2
J gene: TRBJ2-1
clone size: .
V gene: TRBV4-2
CDR3 DNA: TGTGCCAGCAGCCAAGCGGGAGGAGGCTACAATGAGCAGTTCTTC
CDR3 protein: CASSQAGGGYNEQFF

D gene: .
J gene: TRBJ2-3
clone size: .
V gene: TRBV7-2
CDR3 DNA: TGTGCCAGCAGCTTAGTGGCGGGGTTGCCAGATACGCAGTATTTT
CDR3 protein: CASSLVAGLPDTQYF

D gene: .
J gene: TRBJ2-7
clone size: few
V gene: TRBV19
CDR3 DNA: TGTGCCAGTAGTATACAGGGACTCCTCTACGAGCAGTACTTC
CDR3 protein: CASSIQGLLYEQYF

D gene: .
J gene: TRBJ1-4
clone size: .
V gene: TRBV7-9
CDR3 DNA: TGTGCCAGCAGCGCCGGTGGCGGTAGTGAAAAACTGTTTTTT
CDR3 protein: CASSAGGGSEKLFF

D gene: .
J gene: TRBJ1-4
clone size: few
V gene: TRBV5-1
CDR3 DNA: TGCGCCAGCAGCTTGGACAGGGATAATGAAAAACTGTTTTTT
CDR3 protein: CASSLDRDNEKLFF

D gene: .
J gene: TRBJ2-3
clone size: .
V gene: TRBV11-1
CDR3 DNA: TGTGCCAGCAGCCGACGGCCGACCACAGATACGCAGTATTTT
CDR3 protein: CASSRRPTTDTQYF

D gene: TRBD1
J gene: TRBJ2-7
clone size: .
V gene: TRBV29-1
CDR3 DNA: TGCAGCGCTGTACAACCGGGACAGGGCTTTTACGAGCAGTACTTC
CDR3 protein: CSAVQPGQGFYEQYF

D gene: .
J gene: TRBJ1-1
clone size: few
V gene: TRBV7-8
CDR3 DNA: TGTGCCAGCAGCTCACAGGGAAGCATTAGTCTCACTGAAGCTTTCTTT
CDR3 protein: CASSSQGSISLTEAFF

D gene: TRBD1
J gene: TRBJ1-2
clone size: .
V gene: TRBV27
CDR3 DNA: TGTGCCAGCAGGGGACAGGGGGAGGGCTATGGCTACACCTTC
CDR3 protein: CASRGQGEGYGYTF

D gene: .
J gene: TRBJ1-1
clone size: few
V gene: TRBV5-6
CDR3 DNA: TGTGCCAGCAGCTTTGGTCAGAACACTGAAGCTTTCTTT
CDR3 protein: CASSFGQNTEAFF

D gene: .
J gene: TRBJ1-1
clone size: few
V gene: TRBV25-1
CDR3 DNA: TGTGCCACGAAAGGGGCCTTGAACACTGAAGCTTTCTTT
CDR3 protein: CATKGALNTEAFF

D gene: TRBD1
J gene: TRBJ1-2
clone size: .
V gene: TRBV29-1
CDR3 DNA: TGCAGCGTCGAAACGACAGGGGGCGCAGGTGGCTACACCTTC
CDR3 protein: CSVETTGGAGGYTF

D gene: TRBD2
J gene: TRBJ2-1
clone size: .
V gene: TRBV7-2
CDR3 DNA: TGTGCCAGCAGCTTACCGGGAGGACGCCTACACGGTGAGCAGTTCTTC
CDR3 protein: CASSLPGGRLHGEQFF

D gene: .
J gene: TRBJ1-4
clone size: few
V gene: TRBV2
CDR3 DNA: TGTGCCAGCAGTTCCATTCCTACAACTAATGAAAAACTGTTTTTT
CDR3 protein: CASSSIPTTNEKLFF

D gene: .
J gene: TRBJ2-5
clone size: .
V gene: TRBV29-1
CDR3 DNA: TGCAGCACCAACGAGGGTTTTGAGACCCAGTACTTC
CDR3 protein: CSTNEGFETQYF

D gene: .
J gene: TRBJ2-7
clone size: .
V gene: TRBV6-1
CDR3 DNA: TGTGCCAGCAGCCGAGAACGCGAGCAGTACTTC
CDR3 protein: CASSREREQYF

D gene: TRBD2
J gene: TRBJ2-1
clone size: few
V gene: TRBV7-7
CDR3 DNA: TGTGCCAGCAGCTTAGCGGGAGGGGACTACAATGAGCAGTTCTTC
CDR3 protein: CASSLAGGDYNEQFF

D gene: .
J gene: TRBJ1-2
clone size: few
V gene: TRBV2
CDR3 DNA: TGTGCCAGCAGTGAAGCGTCAAACGTGGGCTACACCTTC
CDR3 protein: CASSEASNVGYTF

D gene: TRBD2
J gene: TRBJ2-1
clone size: few
V gene: TRBV28
CDR3 DNA: TGTGCCAGCAGCGTAGCGGGAGGACCCAATGAGCAGTTCTTC
CDR3 protein: CASSVAGGPNEQFF

D gene: .
J gene: TRBJ1-2
clone size: few
V gene: TRBV28
CDR3 DNA: TGTGGGTCCGGGCGGAGTGGCTACACCTTC
CDR3 protein: CGSGRSGYTF

D gene: .
J gene: TRBJ2-1
clone size: few
V gene: TRBV5-1
CDR3 DNA: TGCGCCAGCAGCTTGGCCACGCGGAAAGGCTCCTACAATGAGCAGTTCTTC
CDR3 protein: CASSLATRKGSYNEQFF

D gene: .
J gene: TRBJ2-2
clone size: few
V gene: TRBV29-1
CDR3 DNA: TGCAGCGTAAGGGCTGTCTTGATCGGGGAGCTGTTTTTT
CDR3 protein: CSVRAVLIGELFF

D gene: .
J gene: TRBJ1-5
clone size: .
V gene: TRBV30
CDR3 DNA: TGTGCCTGGAGTACAAGACAGTTCAATCAGCCCCAGCATTTT
CDR3 protein: CAWSTRQFNQPQHF

D gene: .
J gene: TRBJ2-5
clone size: few
V gene: TRBV9
CDR3 DNA: TGTGCCAGCAGCGTAAAAGGCCTGAGCGGGGAGACCCAGTACTTC
CDR3 protein: CASSVKGLSGETQYF

D gene: .
J gene: TRBJ2-3
clone size: .
V gene: TRBV4-1
CDR3 DNA: TGCGCCAGCAGCCAGCTACAGGGTTGGGCAGATACGCAGTATTTT
CDR3 protein: CASSQLQGWADTQYF

D gene: TRBD1
J gene: TRBJ2-2
clone size: few
V gene: TRBV5-1
CDR3 DNA: TGCGCCAGCAGCGCTTCCGGGACAGGGAGCCGGGAGCTGTTTTTT
CDR3 protein: CASSASGTGSRELFF

D gene: .
J gene: TRBJ2-1
clone size: few
V gene: TRBV7-9
CDR3 DNA: TGTGCCAGCGCTTCGCAGGGGACCAATGAGCAGTTCTTC
CDR3 protein: CASASQGTNEQFF

D gene: .
J gene: TRBJ1-2
clone size: .
V gene: TRBV28
CDR3 DNA: TGTGCCAGCAGGGGAACAGGGATCGACTATGGCTACACCTTC
CDR3 protein: CASRGTGIDYGYTF

D gene: .
J gene: TRBJ2-3
clone size: few
V gene: TRBV9
CDR3 DNA: TGTGCCAGCAGCGTAGACGTAGCGGACCTCACAGATACGCAGTATTTT
CDR3 protein: CASSVDVADLTDTQYF